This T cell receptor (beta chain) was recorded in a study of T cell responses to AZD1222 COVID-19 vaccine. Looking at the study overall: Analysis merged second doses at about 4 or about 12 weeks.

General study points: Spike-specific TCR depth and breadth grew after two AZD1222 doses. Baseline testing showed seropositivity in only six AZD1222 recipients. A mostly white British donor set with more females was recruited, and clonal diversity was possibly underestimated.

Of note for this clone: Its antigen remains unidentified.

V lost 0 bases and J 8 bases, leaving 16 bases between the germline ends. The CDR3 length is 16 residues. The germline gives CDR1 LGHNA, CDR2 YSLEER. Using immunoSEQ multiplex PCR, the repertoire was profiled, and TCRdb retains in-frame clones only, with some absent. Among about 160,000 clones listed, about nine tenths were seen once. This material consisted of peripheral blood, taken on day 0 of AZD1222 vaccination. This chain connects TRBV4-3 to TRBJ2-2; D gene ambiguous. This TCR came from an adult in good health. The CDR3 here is CASSQDLGRGSGELFF. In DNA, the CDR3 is TGCGCCAGCAGCCAAGATCTAGGGCGAGGCTCAGGGGAGCTGTTTTTT.